This TCR beta chain emerged from a study of T cell repertoires in cytomegalovirus infection. Study in general: Public TCR beta signatures marked donors with CMV infection and the matching HLA. Study results and limitations: CMV-specific TCR beta clonotypes restricted by HLA-C dominated the ex vivo response.

MiXCR, applied by TCRdb to the reads, yields one record per CDR3 protein. Of around 170,000 distinct CDR3 sequences listed, approximately 15% are singletons. V shed 6 bases and J 10 bases; nucleotides not matched to a gene: 15. CDR3 length: 15 amino acids. The germline V gene has CDR1 MDHEN and CDR2 SYDVKM. This clonotype has at least ten counts. Its antigen is unidentified. The rearrangement links TRBV28 to TRBJ2-1; TRBD1 agrees at 7 bases. Sequencing input: PBMCs. This clonotype was obtained from a human donor in good health (CMV status not recorded). Some clones in this sample may be carry-over from other donors' samples. CDR3 protein: CASRLGQSTRREQFF. In DNA form, the CDR3 reads TGTGCCAGCAGATTGGGACAGAGCACCCGACGGGAGCAGTTCTTC.